A single sample is the source of the 12 T cell receptor beta chains below, sequenced in a study of pediatric ulcerative colitis. Clones were read by immunoSEQ multiplex PCR, and TCRdb kept only the in-frame ones, dropping some. Of some 15,000 clones in the sample, roughly three quarters were seen once. One to two pinch biopsies were taken from the rectum during colonoscopy. The sequencing input was gut tissue. These TCRs come from a boy younger than 18 who was a control in a study of pediatric ulcerative colitis.

The gene calls are TRBV19 and TRBJ1-4; no reliable D call. Germline V gene lookup returns CDR1 LNHDA and CDR2 SQIVND (reference sequence). This CDR3 contains 14 residues. Trimming removed 3 bases from V and 7 bases from J, with 12 bases in between. CDR3 in amino acids: CASSITGLSEKLFF. The CDR3 DNA is TGTGCCAGTAGTATCACCGGGCTGAGTGAAAAACTGTTTTTT. The complete variable domain, with remaining parts taken from reference TRBV19 and TRBJ1-4, reads DGGITQSPKYLFRKEGQNVTLSCEQNLNHDAMYWYRQDPGQGLRLIYYSQIVNDFQKGDIAEGYSVSREKKESFPLTVTSAQKNPTAFYLCASSITGLSEKLFFGSGTQLSVL.

Turning to this clone: This same CDR3 is encoded by further DNA sequences in the sample. This sequence joins TRBV2 and TRBJ2-2, with 7 positions matching TRBD1. The V gene's germline CDR1 is SNHLY and CDR2 FYNNEI. There are 15 residues in the CDR3. Germline trimming cut 6 bases from V and 11 bases from J; bases unmatched to any gene: 15. CDR3 nucleotide sequence: TGTGCCAGCAGCAGAGACGAACAGGGGCTCGGAGAGCTGTTTTTT. It is translated as CASSRDEQGLGELFF.

This sequence joins TRBV5-1 and TRBJ1-4, with TRBD1 as a possible D gene (6 bases). The germline gives CDR1 SGHRS, CDR2 YFSETQ. There are 14 residues in the CDR3. The germline V and J ends were trimmed by 0 bases and 6 bases, with 9 bases remaining between them. The CDR3 sequence: CASSLGQGYEKLFF. The CDR3, as DNA: TGCGCCAGCAGCTTGGGGCAGGGGTATGAAAAACTGTTTTTT.

This chain uses TRBV14 with TRBJ1-6; D is ambiguous. Germline CDR1 reads SGHDN; CDR2 reads FVKESK. The V gene lost 1 base and the J gene lost 7 bases, with 8 bases spanning the gap. The CDR3 length is 14 residues. In DNA form, the CDR3 reads TGTGCCAGCAGCCAAGTGACTGTGAATTCACCCCTCCACTTT. This encodes CASSQVTVNSPLHF.

The chain links TRBV7-9 to TRBJ1-5; D is unclear. V lost 5 bases and J 6 bases, leaving 11 bases between the germline ends. The CDR3 sequence is 13 residues long. Germline V gene sequence: CDR1 SEHNR, CDR2 FQNEAQ (reference sequence). CDR3 protein: CASSPEGGQPQHF. The CDR3 nucleotides read TGTGCCAGCAGCCCAGAAGGCGGTCAGCCCCAGCATTTT.

The V gene is TRBV18, the J gene TRBJ1-2, with D possibly TRBD1 on 5 matching bases. Germline V gene data show CDR1 as KGHSH and CDR2 as LQKENI. Trimming shortened V by 2 bases and J by 0 bases, and 13 bases separated the two germline ends. The CDR3 spans 16 residues. The CDR3 DNA reads as TGTGCCAGCTCACCAAACGGGGACCTAGCTAACTATGGCTACACCTTC. This sequence encodes CASSPNGDLANYGYTF.

Here the CDR3 reads CASDEGQGRYGYTF. CDR3 bases: TGTGCCAGCGACGAGGGACAGGGTCGCTATGGCTACACCTTC. The chain combines TRBV5-6 with TRBJ1-2; TRBD1 aligns across 9 bases. Trimming at V came to 7 bases and at J to 4 bases, leaving 8 bases not matched to a gene. This CDR3 is 14 amino acids long. Germline CDR1 and CDR2: SGHDT and YYEEEE.

The chain combines TRBV28 with TRBJ2-1, with TRBD2 matching over 14 bases. The CDR3 is 16 residues long. Germline CDR1 and CDR2: MDHEN and SYDVKM. V was pared by 2 bases and J by 6 bases, with 3 bases of the junction left unmatched. CDR3 in DNA: TGTGCCAGCAGTTTACCGGGACTAGCGGGAGTCAATGAGCAGTTCTTC. Translated: CASSLPGLAGVNEQFF.

The count of this clone is one. V and J are TRBV29-1 and TRBJ1-1; D is possibly TRBD1 (5 bases). CDR3 size: 13 residues. Trimming removed 1 base at V and 1 base at J, with 7 bases between. The germline V gene encodes CDR1 SQVTM and CDR2 ANQGSEA. CDR3: CSVEVQGNTEAFF. CDR3 sequence (DNA): TGCAGCGTTGAAGTTCAGGGGAACACTGAAGCTTTCTTT.

V gene TRBV30 combines with J gene TRBJ1-2; possibly TRBD1 for D (5 bases). The CDR3 runs 14 residues. Looked up from germline, CDR1 is GTSNPN and CDR2 is SVGIG (reference sequence). Trimming stripped 5 bases from V and 4 bases from J, with 17 bases between. The CDR3 bases are TGTGCCTGGGACTGGGGACCCTCGACCTATGGCTACACCTTC. This codes for CAWDWGPSTYGYTF.

As regards this clone: At one boundary the junction diverges from the germline segment, which might be a read error. V and J are TRBV7-9 and TRBJ2-1, with 11 nucleotides matching TRBD2. This CDR3 comprises 14 residues. The germline gives CDR1 SEHNR, CDR2 FQNEAQ (reference sequence). The CDR3 spells CASSLAGGGNEQFF. The CDR3 region has the DNA TGTGCCAGCAGTTTAGCGGGAGGGGGCAATGAGCAGTTCTTC.

This clone came up once. The chain recombines TRBV19 with TRBJ1-1, with D perhaps matching TRBD1 (5 bases). V lost 10 bases, J lost 4 bases, and 10 bases lay in between. The CDR3 is 11 amino acids. The V gene's germline CDR1 is LNHDA and CDR2 SQIVND (reference sequence). For the CDR3, the DNA is TGTGCCACAGGGATTTTCACTGAAGCTTTCTTT. Translation gives CATGIFTEAFF. The full variable domain, rest sourced from reference TRBV19 and TRBJ1-1, is DGGITQSPKYLFRKEGQNVTLSCEQNLNHDAMYWYRQDPGQGLRLIYYSQIVNDFQKGDIAEGYSVSREKKESFPLTVTSAQKNPTAFYLCATGIFTEAFFGQGTRLTVV.